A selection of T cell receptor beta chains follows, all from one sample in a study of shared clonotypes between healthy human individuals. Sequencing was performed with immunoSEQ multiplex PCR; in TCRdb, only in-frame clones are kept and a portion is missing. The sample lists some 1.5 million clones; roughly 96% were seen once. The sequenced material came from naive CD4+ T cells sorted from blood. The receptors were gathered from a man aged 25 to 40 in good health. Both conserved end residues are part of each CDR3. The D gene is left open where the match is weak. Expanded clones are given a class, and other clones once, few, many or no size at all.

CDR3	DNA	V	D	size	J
CASSTGTGGRPTNEKLFF	TGTGCCAGCAGCACCGGGACAGGGGGACGACCAACTAATGAAAAACTGTTTTTT	TRBV7-9	TRBD1	.	TRBJ1-4
CASSPDGTENTEAFF	TGTGCCAGCAGTCCGGACGGGACAGAGAACACTGAAGCTTTCTTT	TRBV28	TRBD1	.	TRBJ1-1
CASSLEWAINEKLFF	TGCGCCAGCAGCTTGGAATGGGCCATTAATGAAAAACTGTTTTTT	TRBV5-1	.	.	TRBJ1-4
CASSEGRGNTEAFF	TGTGCCAGCAGTGAAGGACGGGGGAACACTGAAGCTTTCTTT	TRBV6-5	.	.	TRBJ1-1
CASSDFRTSGTFSTDTQYF	TGCGCCAGCAGCGACTTTCGGACTAGCGGGACTTTCTCTACGGATACGCAGTATTTT	TRBV5-1	TRBD2	.	TRBJ2-3
CASSPQGTATNEKLFF	TGCGCCAGCAGCCCCCAAGGGACTGCAACTAATGAAAAACTGTTTTTT	TRBV5-1	.	.	TRBJ1-4
CASQDRGADTQYF	TGTGCCAGTCAGGACAGGGGCGCAGATACGCAGTATTTT	TRBV19	TRBD1	once	TRBJ2-3
CASSVGRGKETQYF	TGTGCCAGCAGCGTAGGCAGGGGTAAAGAGACCCAGTACTTC	TRBV9	.	.	TRBJ2-5
CASSAGMNTEAFF	TGTGCCAGCAGCGCAGGGATGAACACTGAAGCTTTCTTT	TRBV9	.	.	TRBJ1-1
CASSLGASGTSSEQYF	TGCGCCAGCAGCTTAGGGGCTAGCGGGACCTCCTCCGAGCAGTACTTC	TRBV5-1	TRBD2	.	TRBJ2-7
CASSLAGLRDTEAFF	TGTGCCAGCAGTTTAGCAGGCCTACGGGACACTGAAGCTTTCTTT	TRBV27	.	.	TRBJ1-1
CASQRRHSTDTQYF	TGTGCCAGCCAGAGGCGGCATAGCACAGATACGCAGTATTTT	TRBV11-2	.	.	TRBJ2-3
CASSLTAVVFGQGARGYTF	TGTGCCAGCAGCTTAACGGCGGTTGTGTTTGGACAGGGGGCGCGTGGCTACACCTTC	TRBV7-3	TRBD1	.	TRBJ1-2
CASNEGESAGELFF	TGTGCCAGCAATGAGGGGGAGTCCGCCGGGGAGCTGTTTTTT	TRBV28	.	.	TRBJ2-2
CASSSLAEETQYF	TGTGCCAGCAGTTCCCTAGCAGAAGAGACCCAGTACTTC	TRBV27	.	once	TRBJ2-5
CAWRARDGETQYF	TGTGCCTGGAGGGCAAGGGACGGAGAGACCCAGTACTTC	TRBV30	.	.	TRBJ2-5
CASSERQGRKTQYF	TGTGCCAGCAGTGAAAGGCAGGGGAGGAAGACCCAGTACTTC	TRBV2	.	.	TRBJ2-5
CASSPSWAQETQYF	TGTGCCAGCAGCCCCTCCTGGGCCCAAGAGACCCAGTACTTC	TRBV7-8	.	.	TRBJ2-5
CASNQGQGGGYTF	TGTGCCAGCAACCAAGGACAGGGAGGCGGCTACACCTTC	TRBV6-5	TRBD1	.	TRBJ1-2
CASTTEQMSSEAFF	TGTGCCAGCACTACAGAACAGATGTCCTCTGAAGCTTTCTTT	TRBV7-2	.	.	TRBJ1-1
CASRGLAGIASTDTQYF	TGCGCCAGCCGGGGACTAGCGGGGATAGCTAGCACAGATACGCAGTATTTT	TRBV5-1	TRBD2	.	TRBJ2-3
CASSLMGGDGYTF	TGCGCCAGCAGCTTGATGGGTGGGGATGGCTACACCTTC	TRBV5-1	.	.	TRBJ1-2
CASSPPGTGNTGELFF	TGCGCCAGCAGCCCTCCCGGGACAGGGAACACCGGGGAGCTGTTTTTT	TRBV5-1	TRBD1	once	TRBJ2-2
CASSLSTPTGRRDTEAFF	TGTGCCAGCAGTTTATCGACCCCAACAGGGCGGCGGGACACTGAAGCTTTCTTT	TRBV28	.	.	TRBJ1-1
CASSTSGTSGRFSGEQYF	TGTGCCAGCAGCACCTCCGGGACTAGCGGGAGATTTTCTGGCGAGCAGTACTTC	TRBV28	TRBD2	.	TRBJ2-7
CASSLAGGGGSDTQYF	TGTGCCAGCAGCTTGGCCGGGGGGGGAGGCTCAGATACGCAGTATTTT	TRBV5-4	TRBD2	once	TRBJ2-3
CASSLRDRGRDTEAFF	TGTGCCAGCAGCCTCCGGGACAGGGGGAGGGACACTGAAGCTTTCTTT	TRBV11-2	TRBD1	.	TRBJ1-1
CASSLTGVQETQYF	TGTGCCAGCAGCTTAACAGGGGTCCAAGAGACCCAGTACTTC	TRBV7-2	TRBD1	.	TRBJ2-5
CASSVGGLAGTLYEQYF	TGTGCCAGCAGTGTGGGTGGATTAGCGGGAACGCTCTACGAGCAGTACTTC	TRBV2	TRBD2	.	TRBJ2-7
CASSFLSANRENTGELFF	TGTGCCAGCAGCTTCTTGTCAGCCAACAGGGAGAACACCGGGGAGCTGTTTTTT	TRBV7-9	.	.	TRBJ2-2
CASSDLGGADEKLFF	TGTGCCAGCAGTGATCTAGGGGGGGCGGATGAAAAACTGTTTTTT	TRBV25-1	.	.	TRBJ1-4
CASSVRTSVYNEQFF	TGTGCCAGCAGTGTTAGGACTAGCGTCTACAATGAGCAGTTCTTC	TRBV2	TRBD2	.	TRBJ2-1
CSVLIDRPYGPQHF	TGCAGCGTTTTAATTGACAGGCCTTATGGACCCCAGCATTTT	TRBV29-1	.	.	TRBJ1-5
CATSLQGAQGETQYF	TGTGCCACCAGTCTTCAGGGGGCGCAAGGAGAGACCCAGTACTTC	TRBV15	TRBD1	.	TRBJ2-5
CASSLSRVGSNEQYF	TGTGCCAGCAGCTTAAGCAGGGTAGGGAGTAACGAGCAGTACTTC	TRBV7-2	.	.	TRBJ2-7
CASSVDIGRALDTQYF	TGTGCCAGCAGCGTAGATATCGGGAGGGCCTTGGATACGCAGTATTTT	TRBV9	TRBD2	.	TRBJ2-3
CASSYSRDRVYEQYF	TGTGCCAGCAGTTACTCACGGGACAGGGTCTACGAGCAGTACTTC	TRBV6-5	TRBD1	.	TRBJ2-7
CASRSNQPQHF	TGTGCCAGCAGGAGCAATCAGCCCCAGCATTTT	TRBV6-1	.	.	TRBJ1-5
CASSQDHAAGIRGADTQYF	TGTGCCAGCAGCCAAGATCATGCTGCGGGGATAAGGGGCGCAGATACGCAGTATTTT	TRBV4-2	.	once	TRBJ2-3
CASSTSGGIKAKNIQYF	TGTGCCAGCAGTACTAGCGGAGGAATTAAAGCCAAAAACATTCAGTACTTC	TRBV27	TRBD2	.	TRBJ2-4
CASSLVSGKQPQHF	TGCGCCAGCAGCTTGGTATCGGGGAAACAGCCCCAGCATTTT	TRBV5-1	.	.	TRBJ1-5
CASSLGWARMNTEAFF	TGTGCCAGCAGCTTGGGATGGGCACGTATGAACACTGAAGCTTTCTTT	TRBV5-6	.	once	TRBJ1-1